This paragraph reports one TCR beta chain. Its antigen remains unidentified. V shed 4 bases and J shed 6 bases, with 17 bases lying between them. Germline V gives CDR1 SGHRS, CDR2 YFSETQ. This CDR3 is built from 15 residues. This entry comes from a study of CD8+CD57+ T cells in acquired aplastic anemia. At the level of the study: Sorted CD4+ and CD8+ cells gave an average of roughly 3.3 ug of DNA.

Genomic DNA, serving as template, underwent TCR beta VDJ and CDR3 profiling. TCRdb itself ran the reads through MiXCR, one entry per CDR3 protein. The sample contains roughly 220,000 distinct CDR3 sequences, 55% to 65% of which appear only once. Study results and limitations: The study identified roughly 29 CD8+ CDR3 sequences shared by patients and controls.

In patients chosen for sequencing, flow cytometry had shown CD8+CD57+ cell expansion. Sequenced input: sorted CD4+, CD8+, or CD8+CD57+ T cells (not recorded which) from PBMCs. This clonotype originated in a human donor with aplastic anemia. The V gene is TRBV5-1, the J gene TRBJ2-1, with D perhaps TRBD2 (5 bases). The CDR3 sequence: CASSPVAAEVNEQFF. The CDR3 DNA reads TGCGCCAGCAGCCCCGTTGCGGCGGAGGTCAATGAGCAGTTCTTC.